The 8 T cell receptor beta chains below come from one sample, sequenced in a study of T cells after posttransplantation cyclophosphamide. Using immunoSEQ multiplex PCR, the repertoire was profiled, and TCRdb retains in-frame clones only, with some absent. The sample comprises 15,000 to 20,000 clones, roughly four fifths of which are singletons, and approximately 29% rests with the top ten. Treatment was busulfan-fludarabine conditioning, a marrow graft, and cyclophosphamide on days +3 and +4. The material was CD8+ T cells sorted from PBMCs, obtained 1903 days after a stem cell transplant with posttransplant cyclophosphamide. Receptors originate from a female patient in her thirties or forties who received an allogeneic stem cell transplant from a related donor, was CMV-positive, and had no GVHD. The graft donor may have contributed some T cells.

CDR3: CASSASWGGSTNEKLFF. As DNA, the CDR3 is TGCGCCAGCAGCGCCTCCTGGGGGGGATCAACTAATGAAAAACTGTTTTTT. This chain uses TRBV4-1 with TRBJ1-4, with D perhaps matching TRBD1 (5 bases). Per germline, CDR1 MGHRA and CDR2 YSYEKL. The ends were cut back, 5 bases at V and 0 bases at J, with 16 bases in the middle. This CDR3 has 17 residues.

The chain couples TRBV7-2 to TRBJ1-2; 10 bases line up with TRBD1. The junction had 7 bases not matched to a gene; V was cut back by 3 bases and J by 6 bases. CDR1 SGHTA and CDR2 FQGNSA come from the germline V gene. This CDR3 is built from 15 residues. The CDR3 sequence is CASSFLTGGDHGYTF. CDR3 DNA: TGTGCCAGCAGCTTCTTGACAGGGGGCGATCATGGCTACACCTTC.

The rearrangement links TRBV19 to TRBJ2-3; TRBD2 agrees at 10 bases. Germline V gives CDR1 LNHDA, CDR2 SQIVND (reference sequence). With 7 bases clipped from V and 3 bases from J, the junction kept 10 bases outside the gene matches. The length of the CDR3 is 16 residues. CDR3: CASTNAASGGTDTQYF. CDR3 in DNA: TGTGCCAGTACCAATGCGGCTAGCGGGGGTACAGATACGCAGTATTTT.

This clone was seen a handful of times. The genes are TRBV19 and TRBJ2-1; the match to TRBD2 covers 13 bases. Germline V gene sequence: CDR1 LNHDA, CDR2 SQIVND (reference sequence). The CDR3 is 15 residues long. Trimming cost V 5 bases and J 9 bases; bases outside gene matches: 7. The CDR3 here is CASSLTSGGAAEQFF. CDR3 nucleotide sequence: TGTGCCAGTAGTCTAACTAGCGGGGGGGCCGCTGAGCAGTTCTTC. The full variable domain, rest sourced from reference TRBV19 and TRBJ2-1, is DGGITQSPKYLFRKEGQNVTLSCEQNLNHDAMYWYRQDPGQGLRLIYYSQIVNDFQKGDIAEGYSVSREKKESFPLTVTSAQKNPTAFYLCASSLTSGGAAEQFFGPGTRLTVL.

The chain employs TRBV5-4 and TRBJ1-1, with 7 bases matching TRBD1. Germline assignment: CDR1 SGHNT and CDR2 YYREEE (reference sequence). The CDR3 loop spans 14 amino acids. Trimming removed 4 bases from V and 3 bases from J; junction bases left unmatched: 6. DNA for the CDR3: TGTGCCAGCAGCCCGACAGGGTCGTACACTGAAGCTTTCTTT. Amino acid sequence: CASSPTGSYTEAFF. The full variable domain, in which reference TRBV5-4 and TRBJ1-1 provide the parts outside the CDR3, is ETGVTQSPTHLIKTRGQQVTLRCSSQSGHNTVSWYQQALGQGPQFIFQYYREEENGRGNFPPRFSGLQFPNYSSELNVNALELDDSALYLCASSPTGSYTEAFFGQGTRLTVV.

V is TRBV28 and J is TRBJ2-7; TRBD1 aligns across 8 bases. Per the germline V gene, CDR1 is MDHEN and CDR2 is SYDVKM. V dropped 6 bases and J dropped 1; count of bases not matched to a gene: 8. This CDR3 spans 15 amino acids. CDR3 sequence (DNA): TGTGCCAGCAGCCAAGACAGGGGTCCTTCCTACGAGCAGTACTTC. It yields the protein CASSQDRGPSYEQYF. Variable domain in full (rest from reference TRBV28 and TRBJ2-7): DVKVTQSSRYLVKRTGEKVFLECVQDMDHENMFWYRQDPGLGLRLIYFSYDVKMKEKGDIPEGYSVSREKKERFSLILESASTNQTSMYLCASSQDRGPSYEQYFGPGTRLTVT.

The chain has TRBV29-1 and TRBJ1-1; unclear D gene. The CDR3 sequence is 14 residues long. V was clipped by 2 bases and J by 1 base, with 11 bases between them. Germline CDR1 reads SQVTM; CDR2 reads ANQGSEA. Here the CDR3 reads CSVEPTASNTEAFF. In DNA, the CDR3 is TGCAGCGTTGAACCAACAGCTTCGAACACTGAAGCTTTCTTT.

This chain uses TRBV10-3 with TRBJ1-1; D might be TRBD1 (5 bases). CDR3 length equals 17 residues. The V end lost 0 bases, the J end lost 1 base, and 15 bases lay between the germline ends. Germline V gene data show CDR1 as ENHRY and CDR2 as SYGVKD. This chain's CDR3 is CAISESLTGKGNTEAFF. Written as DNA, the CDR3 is TGTGCCATCAGTGAGTCGTTAACAGGAAAGGGGAACACTGAAGCTTTCTTT.